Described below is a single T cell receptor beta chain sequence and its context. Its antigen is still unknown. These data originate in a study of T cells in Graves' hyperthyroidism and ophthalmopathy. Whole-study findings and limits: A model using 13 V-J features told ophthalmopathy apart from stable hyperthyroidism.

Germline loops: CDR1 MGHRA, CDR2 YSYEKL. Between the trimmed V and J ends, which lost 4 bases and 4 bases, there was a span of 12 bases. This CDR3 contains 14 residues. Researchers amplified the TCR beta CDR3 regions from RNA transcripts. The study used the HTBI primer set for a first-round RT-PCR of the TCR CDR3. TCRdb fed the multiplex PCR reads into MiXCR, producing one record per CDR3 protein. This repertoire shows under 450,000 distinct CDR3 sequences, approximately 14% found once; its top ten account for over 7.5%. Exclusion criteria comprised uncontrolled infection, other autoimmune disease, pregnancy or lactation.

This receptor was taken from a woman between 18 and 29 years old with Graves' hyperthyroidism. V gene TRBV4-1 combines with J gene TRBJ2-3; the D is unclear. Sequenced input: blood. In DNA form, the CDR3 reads TGCGCCAGCAGCCCCTCCCGGATCGCAGATACGCAGTATTTT. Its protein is CASSPSRIADTQYF.